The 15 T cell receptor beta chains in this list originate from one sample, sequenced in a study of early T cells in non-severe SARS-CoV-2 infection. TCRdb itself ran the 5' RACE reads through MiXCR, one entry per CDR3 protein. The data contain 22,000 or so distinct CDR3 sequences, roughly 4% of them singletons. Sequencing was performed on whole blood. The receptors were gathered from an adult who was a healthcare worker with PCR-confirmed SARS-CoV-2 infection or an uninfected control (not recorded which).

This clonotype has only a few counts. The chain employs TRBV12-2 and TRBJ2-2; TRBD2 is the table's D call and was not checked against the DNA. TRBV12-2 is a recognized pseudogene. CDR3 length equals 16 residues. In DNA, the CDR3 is TGTGCAAGTCGCTTCGACCGCTCGGAGGGGAACGGGGAGCTGTTTTTT. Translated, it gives CASRFDRSEGNGELFF.

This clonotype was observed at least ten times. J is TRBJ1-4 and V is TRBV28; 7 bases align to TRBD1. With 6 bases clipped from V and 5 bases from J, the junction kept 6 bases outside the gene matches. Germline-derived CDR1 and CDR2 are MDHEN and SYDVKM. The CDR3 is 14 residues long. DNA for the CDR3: TGTGCCAGCAGAACTACCAGGGGGAATGAAAAACTGTTTTTT. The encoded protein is CASRTTRGNEKLFF.

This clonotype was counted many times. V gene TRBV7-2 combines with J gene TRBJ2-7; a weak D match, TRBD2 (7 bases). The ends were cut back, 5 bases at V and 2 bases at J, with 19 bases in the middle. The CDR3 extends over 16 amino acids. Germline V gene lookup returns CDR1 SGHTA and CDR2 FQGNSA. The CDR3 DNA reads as TGTGCCAGCAGCATCACTGCGGGGGCGGGGGCCTACGAGCAGTACTTC. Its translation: CASSITAGAGAYEQYF.

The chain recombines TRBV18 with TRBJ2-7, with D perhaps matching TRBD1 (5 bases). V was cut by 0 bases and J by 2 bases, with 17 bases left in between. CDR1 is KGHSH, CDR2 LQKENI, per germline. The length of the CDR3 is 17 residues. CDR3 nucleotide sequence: TGTGCCAGCTCACCACCGGGCAGACCAAAGGGGACCTACGAGCAGTACTTC. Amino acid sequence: CASSPPGRPKGTYEQYF. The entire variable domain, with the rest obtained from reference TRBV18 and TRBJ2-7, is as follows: NAGVMQNPRHLVRRRGQEARLRCSPMKGHSHVYWYRQLPEEGLKFMVYLQKENIIDESGMPKERFSAEFPKEGPSILRIQQVVRGDSAAYFCASSPPGRPKGTYEQYFGPGTRLTVT.

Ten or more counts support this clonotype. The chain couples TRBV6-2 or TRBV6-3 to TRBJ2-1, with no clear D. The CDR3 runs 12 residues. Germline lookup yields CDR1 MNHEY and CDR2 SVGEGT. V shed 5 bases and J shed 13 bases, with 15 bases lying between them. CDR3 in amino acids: CASSGTPFLQFF. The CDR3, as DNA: TGTGCCAGCAGTGGAACACCTTTTCTCCAGTTCTTC.

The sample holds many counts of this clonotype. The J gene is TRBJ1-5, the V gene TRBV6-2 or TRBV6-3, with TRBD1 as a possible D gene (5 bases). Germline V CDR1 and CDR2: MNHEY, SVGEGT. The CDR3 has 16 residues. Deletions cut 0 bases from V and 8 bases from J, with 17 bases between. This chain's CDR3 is CASSYSIWQGGKPQHF. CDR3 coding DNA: TGTGCCAGCAGTTACTCGATATGGCAGGGCGGGAAGCCCCAGCATTTT.

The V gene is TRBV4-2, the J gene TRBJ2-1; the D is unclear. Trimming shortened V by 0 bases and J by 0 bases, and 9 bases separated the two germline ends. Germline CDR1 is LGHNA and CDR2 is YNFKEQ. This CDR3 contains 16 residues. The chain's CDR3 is CASSQESTSSYNEQFF. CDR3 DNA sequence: TGTGCCAGCAGCCAAGAGTCGACGAGCTCCTACAATGAGCAGTTCTTC.

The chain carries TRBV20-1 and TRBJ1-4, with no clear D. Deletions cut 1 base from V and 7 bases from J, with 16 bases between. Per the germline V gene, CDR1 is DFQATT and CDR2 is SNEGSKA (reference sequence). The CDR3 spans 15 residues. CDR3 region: CSARAAYRVGEKLFF. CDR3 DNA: TGCAGTGCTAGAGCCGCGTACAGAGTGGGTGAAAAACTGTTTTTT.

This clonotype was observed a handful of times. Here the CDR3 reads CASSEGKNTEAFF. CDR3 nucleotides: TGTGCCAGCAGTGAAGGCAAGAACACTGAAGCTTTCTTT. The chain carries TRBV2 and TRBJ1-1, with unresolved D. The CDR3 has 13 amino acids. Germline assignment: CDR1 SNHLY and CDR2 FYNNEI. The V gene lost 1 base and the J gene lost 1 base, with 4 bases spanning the gap.

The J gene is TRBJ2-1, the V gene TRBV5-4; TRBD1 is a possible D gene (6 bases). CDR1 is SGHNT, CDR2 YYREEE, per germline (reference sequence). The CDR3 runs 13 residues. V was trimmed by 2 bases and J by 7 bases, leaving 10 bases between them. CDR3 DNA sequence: TGTGCCAGCAGCTTTCAGGGGACGAATGAGCAGTTCTTC. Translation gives CASSFQGTNEQFF.

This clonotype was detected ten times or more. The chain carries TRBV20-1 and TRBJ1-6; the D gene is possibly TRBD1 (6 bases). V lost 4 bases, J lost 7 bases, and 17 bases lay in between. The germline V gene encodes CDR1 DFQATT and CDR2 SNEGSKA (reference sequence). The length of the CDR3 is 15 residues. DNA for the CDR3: TGCAGTGCTACCCCATTAGACAGGCGGAATTCACCCCTCCACTTT. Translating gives CSATPLDRRNSPLHF.

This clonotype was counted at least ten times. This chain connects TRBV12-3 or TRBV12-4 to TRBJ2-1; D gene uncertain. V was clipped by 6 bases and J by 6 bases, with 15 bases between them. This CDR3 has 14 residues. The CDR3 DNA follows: TGTGCCAGCAGCCCGACGGAGTTACCCAATGAGCAGTTCTTC. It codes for CASSPTELPNEQFF.

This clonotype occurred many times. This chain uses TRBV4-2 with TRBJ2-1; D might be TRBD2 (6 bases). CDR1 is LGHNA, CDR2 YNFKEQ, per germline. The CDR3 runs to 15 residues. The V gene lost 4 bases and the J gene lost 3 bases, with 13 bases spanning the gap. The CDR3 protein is CASSPGIADYNEQFF. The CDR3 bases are TGTGCCAGCAGCCCGGGGATAGCGGACTACAATGAGCAGTTCTTC.

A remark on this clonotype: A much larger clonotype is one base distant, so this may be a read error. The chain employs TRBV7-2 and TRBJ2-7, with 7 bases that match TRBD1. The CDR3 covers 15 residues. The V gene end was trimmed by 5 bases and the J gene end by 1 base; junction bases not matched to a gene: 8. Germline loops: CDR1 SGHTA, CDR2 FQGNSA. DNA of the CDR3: TGTGCCAGCAGCCGCACAGGGGAAGGATCCTACGAGCAGTACTTC. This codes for CASSRTGEGSYEQYF.

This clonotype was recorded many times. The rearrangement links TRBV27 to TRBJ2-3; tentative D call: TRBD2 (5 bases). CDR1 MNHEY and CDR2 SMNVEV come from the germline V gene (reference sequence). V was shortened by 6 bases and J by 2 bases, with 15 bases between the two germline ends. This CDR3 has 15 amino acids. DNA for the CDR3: TGTGCCAGCAGACGAAGGACGGGAAACACAGATACGCAGTATTTT. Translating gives CASRRRTGNTDTQYF.